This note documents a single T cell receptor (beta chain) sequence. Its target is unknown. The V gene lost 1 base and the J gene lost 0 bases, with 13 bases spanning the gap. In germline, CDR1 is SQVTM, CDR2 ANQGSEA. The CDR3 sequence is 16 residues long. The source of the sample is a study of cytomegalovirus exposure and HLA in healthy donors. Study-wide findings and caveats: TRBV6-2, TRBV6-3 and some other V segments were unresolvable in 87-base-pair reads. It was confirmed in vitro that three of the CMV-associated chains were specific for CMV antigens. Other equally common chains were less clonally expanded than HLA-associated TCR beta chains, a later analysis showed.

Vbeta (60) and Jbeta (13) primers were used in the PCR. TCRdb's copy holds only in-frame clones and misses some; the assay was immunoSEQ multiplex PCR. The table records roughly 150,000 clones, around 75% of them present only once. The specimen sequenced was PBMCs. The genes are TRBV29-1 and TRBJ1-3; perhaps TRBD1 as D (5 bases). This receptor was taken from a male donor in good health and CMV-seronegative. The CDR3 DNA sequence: TGCAGCGTTGAAGTAAGAGACAGAAGCTCTGGAAACACCATATATTTT. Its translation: CSVEVRDRSSGNTIYF.